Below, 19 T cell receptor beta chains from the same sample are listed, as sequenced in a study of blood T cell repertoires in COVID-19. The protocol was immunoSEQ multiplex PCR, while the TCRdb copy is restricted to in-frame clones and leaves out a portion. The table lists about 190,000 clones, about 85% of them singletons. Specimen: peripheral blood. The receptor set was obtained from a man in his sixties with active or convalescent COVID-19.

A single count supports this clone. The CDR3 DNA sequence: TGTGCCAGCAGCTCCAGGGGTAGGCCCCAGTACTTC. It translates to CASSSRGRPQYF. The chain carries TRBV7-3 and TRBJ2-5, with D possibly being TRBD1 (6 bases). V lost 4 bases and J lost 9, with 12 bases in between. This CDR3 has 12 amino acids. Germline V gene data show CDR1 as SGHTA and CDR2 as FQGTGA. The full variable domain, with the rest looked up from reference TRBV7-3 and TRBJ2-5, is GAGVSQTPSNKVTEKGKYVELRCDPISGHTALYWYRQSLGQGPEFLIYFQGTGAADDSGLPNDRFFAVRPEGSVSTLKIQRTERGDSAVYLCASSSRGRPQYFGPGTRLLVL.

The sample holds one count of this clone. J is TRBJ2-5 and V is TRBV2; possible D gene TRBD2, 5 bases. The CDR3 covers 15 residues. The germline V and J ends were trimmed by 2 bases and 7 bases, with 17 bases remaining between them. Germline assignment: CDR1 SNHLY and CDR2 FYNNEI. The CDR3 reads CASSESGAAELTQYF. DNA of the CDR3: TGTGCCAGCAGTGAATCAGGAGCGGCGGAATTGACCCAGTACTTC. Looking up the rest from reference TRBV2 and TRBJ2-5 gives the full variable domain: EPEVTQTPSHQVTQMGQEVILRCVPISNHLYFYWYRQILGQKVEFLVSFYNNEISEKSEIFDDQFSVERPDGSNFTLKIRSTKLEDSAMYFCASSESGAAELTQYFGPGTRLLVL.

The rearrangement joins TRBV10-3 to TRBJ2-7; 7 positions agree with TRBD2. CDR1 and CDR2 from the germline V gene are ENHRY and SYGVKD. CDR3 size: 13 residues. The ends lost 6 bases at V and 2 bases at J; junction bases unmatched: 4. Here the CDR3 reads CAIRGGVTYEQYF. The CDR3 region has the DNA TGTGCCATCAGGGGGGGGGTAACCTACGAGCAGTACTTC.

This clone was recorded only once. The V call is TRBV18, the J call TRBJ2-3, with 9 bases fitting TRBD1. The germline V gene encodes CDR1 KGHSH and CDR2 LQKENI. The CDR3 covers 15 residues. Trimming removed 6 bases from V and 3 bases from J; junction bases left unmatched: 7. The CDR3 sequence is CASSPGTGLTDTQYF. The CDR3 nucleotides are TGTGCCAGCTCGCCCGGGACAGGGCTAACAGATACGCAGTATTTT.

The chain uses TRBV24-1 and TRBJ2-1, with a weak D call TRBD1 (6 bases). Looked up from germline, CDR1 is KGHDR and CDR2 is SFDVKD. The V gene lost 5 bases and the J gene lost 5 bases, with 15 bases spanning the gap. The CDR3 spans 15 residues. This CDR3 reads CATSGLRDTDNEQFF. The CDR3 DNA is TGTGCCACCAGTGGCTTAAGGGACACAGACAATGAGCAGTTCTTC.

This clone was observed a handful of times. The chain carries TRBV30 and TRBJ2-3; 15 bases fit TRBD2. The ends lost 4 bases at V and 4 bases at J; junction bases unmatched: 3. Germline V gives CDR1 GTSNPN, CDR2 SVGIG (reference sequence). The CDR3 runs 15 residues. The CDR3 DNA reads TGTGCCTGGAACGGACTAGCGGGGGGGCCAGATACGCAGTATTTT. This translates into CAWNGLAGGPDTQYF.

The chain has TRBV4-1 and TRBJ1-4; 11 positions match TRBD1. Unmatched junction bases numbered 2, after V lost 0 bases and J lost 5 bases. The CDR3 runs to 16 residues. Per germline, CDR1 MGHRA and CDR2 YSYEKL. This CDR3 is CASSQDGTGGNEKLFF. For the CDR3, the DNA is TGCGCCAGCAGCCAAGATGGGACAGGGGGAAATGAAAAACTGTTTTTT.

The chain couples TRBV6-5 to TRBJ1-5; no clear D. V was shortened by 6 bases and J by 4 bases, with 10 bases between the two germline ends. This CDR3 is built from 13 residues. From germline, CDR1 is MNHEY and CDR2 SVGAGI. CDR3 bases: TGTGCCAGCAGCGAGGGAATGAATCAGCCCCAGCATTTT. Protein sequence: CASSEGMNQPQHF.

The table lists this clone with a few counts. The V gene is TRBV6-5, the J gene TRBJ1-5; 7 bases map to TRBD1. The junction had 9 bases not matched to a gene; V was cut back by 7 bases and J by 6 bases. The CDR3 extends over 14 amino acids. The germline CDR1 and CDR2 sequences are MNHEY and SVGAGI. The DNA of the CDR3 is TGTGCCAGCAAAGCCGACAGGGCGGGTCAGCCCCAGCATTTT. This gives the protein CASKADRAGQPQHF.

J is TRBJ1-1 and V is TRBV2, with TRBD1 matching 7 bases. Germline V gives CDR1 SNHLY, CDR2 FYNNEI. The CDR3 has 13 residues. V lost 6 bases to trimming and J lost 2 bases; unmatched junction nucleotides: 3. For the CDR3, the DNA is TGTGCCAGCAGGGGACAGCGAAACACTGAAGCTTTCTTT. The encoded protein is CASRGQRNTEAFF.

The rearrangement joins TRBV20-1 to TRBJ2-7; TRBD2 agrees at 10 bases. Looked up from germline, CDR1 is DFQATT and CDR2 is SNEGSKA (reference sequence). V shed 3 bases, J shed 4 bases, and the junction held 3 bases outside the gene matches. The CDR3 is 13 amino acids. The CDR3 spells CSASFSGGYEQYF. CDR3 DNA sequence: TGCAGTGCTAGTTTTAGCGGGGGGTACGAGCAGTACTTC.

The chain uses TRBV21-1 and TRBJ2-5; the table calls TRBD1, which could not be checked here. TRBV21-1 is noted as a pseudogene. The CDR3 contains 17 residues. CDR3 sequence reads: CARLPGQPRRYQETQYF. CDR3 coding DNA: TGTGCCAGACTACCGGGACAGCCGCGGAGGTACCAAGAGACCCAGTACTTC.

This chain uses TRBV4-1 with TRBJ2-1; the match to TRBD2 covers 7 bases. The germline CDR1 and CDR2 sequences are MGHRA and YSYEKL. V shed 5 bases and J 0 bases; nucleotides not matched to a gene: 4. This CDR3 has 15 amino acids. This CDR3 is CASSASGDSYNEQFF. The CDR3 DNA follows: TGCGCCAGCAGCGCGAGCGGGGACTCCTACAATGAGCAGTTCTTC.

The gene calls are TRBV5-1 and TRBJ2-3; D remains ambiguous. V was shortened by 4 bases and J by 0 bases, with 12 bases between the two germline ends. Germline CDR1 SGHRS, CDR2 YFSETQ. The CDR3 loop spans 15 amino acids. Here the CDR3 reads CASSPRLGSTDTQYF. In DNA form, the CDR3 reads TGCGCCAGCAGCCCACGACTTGGGAGCACAGATACGCAGTATTTT.

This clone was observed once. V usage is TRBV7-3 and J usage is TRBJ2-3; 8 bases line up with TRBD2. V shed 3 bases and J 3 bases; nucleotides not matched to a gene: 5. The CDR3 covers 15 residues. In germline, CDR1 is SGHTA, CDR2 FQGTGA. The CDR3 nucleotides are TGTGCCAGCAGCTTGGCGGGGGGCTCGACAGATACGCAGTATTTT. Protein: CASSLAGGSTDTQYF.

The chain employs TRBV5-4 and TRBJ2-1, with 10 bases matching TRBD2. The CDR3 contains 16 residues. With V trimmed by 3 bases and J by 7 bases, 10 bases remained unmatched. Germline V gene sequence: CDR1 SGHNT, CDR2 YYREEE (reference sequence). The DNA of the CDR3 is TGTGCCAGCAGCTCCTTATGGGCTAGCGGGGGAAATGAGCAGTTCTTC. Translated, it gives CASSSLWASGGNEQFF.

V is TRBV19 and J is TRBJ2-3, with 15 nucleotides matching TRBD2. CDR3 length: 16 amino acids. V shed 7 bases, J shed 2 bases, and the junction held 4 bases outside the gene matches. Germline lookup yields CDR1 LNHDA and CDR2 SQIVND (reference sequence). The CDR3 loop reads CASTRTSGGATDTQYF. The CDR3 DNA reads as TGTGCCAGTACCCGGACTAGCGGGGGGGCCACAGATACGCAGTATTTT.

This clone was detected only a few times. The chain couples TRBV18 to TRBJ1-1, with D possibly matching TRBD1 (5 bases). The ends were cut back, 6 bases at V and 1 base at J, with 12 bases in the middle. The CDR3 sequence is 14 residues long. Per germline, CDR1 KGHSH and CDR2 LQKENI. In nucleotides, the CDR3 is TGTGCCAGCTCGACTCGGGGGGGGAACACTGAAGCTTTCTTT. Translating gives CASSTRGGNTEAFF.

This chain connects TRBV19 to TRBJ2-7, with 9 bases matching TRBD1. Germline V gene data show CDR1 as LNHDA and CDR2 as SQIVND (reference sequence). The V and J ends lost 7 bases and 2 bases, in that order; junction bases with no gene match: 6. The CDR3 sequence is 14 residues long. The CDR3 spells CASKRTGEAYEQYF. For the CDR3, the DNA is TGTGCCAGTAAACGGACAGGGGAGGCCTACGAGCAGTACTTC.